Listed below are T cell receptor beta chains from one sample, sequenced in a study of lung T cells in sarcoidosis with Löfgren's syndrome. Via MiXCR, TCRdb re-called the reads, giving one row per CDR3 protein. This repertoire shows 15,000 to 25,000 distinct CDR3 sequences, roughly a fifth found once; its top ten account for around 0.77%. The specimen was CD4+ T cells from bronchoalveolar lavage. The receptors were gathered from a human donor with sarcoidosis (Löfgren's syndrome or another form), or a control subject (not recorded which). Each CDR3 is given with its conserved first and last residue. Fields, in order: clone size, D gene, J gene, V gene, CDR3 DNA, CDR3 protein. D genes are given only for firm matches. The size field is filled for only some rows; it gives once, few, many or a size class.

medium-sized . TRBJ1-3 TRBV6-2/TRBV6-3 TGTGCCAGCAGTTACTCAGGACTCTCTGGAAACACCATATATTTT CASSYSGLSGNTIYF
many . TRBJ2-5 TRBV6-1 TGTGCCAGCAGCCGCCAAGAGACCCAGTACTTC CASSRQETQYF
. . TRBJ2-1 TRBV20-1 TGCAGTGCTAGAGGCCTCACTCCCGGTAGCTTCTACAATGAGCAGTTCTTC CSARGLTPGSFYNEQFF
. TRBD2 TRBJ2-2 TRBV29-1 TGCAGCGTTTTGCCTAGCGGGAGAGAAAAAGGCGGGGAGCTGTTTTTT CSVLPSGREKGGELFF
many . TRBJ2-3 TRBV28 TGTGCCGGGCAAGGCCGGGAGCCAGGTACGCAGTATTTT CAGQGREPGTQYF
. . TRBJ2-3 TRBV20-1 TGCAGTGCTTCCCGTGAAACAACGGATACGCAGTATTTT CSASRETTDTQYF
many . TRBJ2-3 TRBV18 TGTGCCAGCTCACCACCCAACAGGGCCACAGATACGCAGTATTTT CASSPPNRATDTQYF
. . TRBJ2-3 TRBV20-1 TGCGGTGCTAGAGATGCGCTGGAGGGCACAGATACGCAGTATTTT CGARDALEGTDTQYF
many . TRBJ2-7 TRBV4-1 TGCGCCAGCAGCCAAGATCTCAACAAATACGAGCAGTACTTC CASSQDLNKYEQYF
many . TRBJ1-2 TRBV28 TGTGCCACGGAAGGGGATAACTATGGCTACACCTTC CATEGDNYGYTF
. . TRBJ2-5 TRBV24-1 TGTGCCACCAGTGATCTGCAGGGCGTAGCGGAGACCCAGTACTTC CATSDLQGVAETQYF
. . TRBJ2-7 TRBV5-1 TGCGCCAGCAGCTTGAAAGGAGGGGAGCAGTACTTC CASSLKGGEQYF
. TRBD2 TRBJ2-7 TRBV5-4 TGTGCCAGCAGCTCAAACGTAGGGACTAGCGATTCCTACGAGCGGTACTTC CASSSNVGTSDSYERYF
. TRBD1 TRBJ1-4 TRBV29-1 TGCAGCGCTCGCGACAGGGTGGGTGAAAAACTGTTTTTT CSARDRVGEKLFF
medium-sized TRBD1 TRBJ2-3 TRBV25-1 TGTGCCAGCACCTCAAGCCTGGGACAGTACACAGATACGCAGTATTTT CASTSSLGQYTDTQYF
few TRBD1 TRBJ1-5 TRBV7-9 TGTGCCAGCGGTGACAGGGGAGATCAGCCCCAGCATTTT CASGDRGDQPQHF
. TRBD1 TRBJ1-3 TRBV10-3 TGTGCCATCAGTCGACAGGGGGCTGGAAACACCATATATTTT CAISRQGAGNTIYF
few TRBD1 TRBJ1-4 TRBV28 TGTGCCAGCAGTACCGGACAGGCAGAAGGGGGTGAAAAACTGCTTTTT CASSTGQAEGGEKLLF
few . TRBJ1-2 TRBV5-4 TGTGCCAGCAGCTTGGGGATAGGGGAACGGTTCACCTTC CASSLGIGERFTF
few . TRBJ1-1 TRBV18 TGTGCCAGCTCACCAGACCGACCAATGAACACTGAAGCTTTCTTT CASSPDRPMNTEAFF
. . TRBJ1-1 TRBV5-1 TGCGCCAGCAGCTCAGGGGCCATGAACACTGAAGCTTTCTTT CASSSGAMNTEAFF
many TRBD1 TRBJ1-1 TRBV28 TGTGCCAGCAGTCCCCTAACAGGGGTGGACACTGAAGCTTTCTTT CASSPLTGVDTEAFF
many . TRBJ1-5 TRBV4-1 TGCGCCAGCAGCCAAGTACCCTACATGCCCTCAAGGGCCCAGCATTTT CASSQVPYMPSRAQHF
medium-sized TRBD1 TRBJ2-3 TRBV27 TGTGCCAGCAGTTTCTACCTACCGGGACAGGGCACAGATACGCAGTATTTT CASSFYLPGQGTDTQYF
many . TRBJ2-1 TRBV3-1 TGTGCCAGCAGCCACTTGACTAGCAATGAGCAGTTCTTC CASSHLTSNEQFF
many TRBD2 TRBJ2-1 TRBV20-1 TGCAGTGCTAGAGATCAACACAGGCTAGCGGGTTCCAATGAGCAGTTCTTC CSARDQHRLAGSNEQFF
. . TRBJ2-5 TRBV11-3 TGTGCCAGCAGCTTCAGCTATCGCGAGACCCAGTACTTC CASSFSYRETQYF
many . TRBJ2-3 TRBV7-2 TGTGCCAGCAGCTCCACGGGGGCAAGCGGCACAGATACGCAGTATTTT CASSSTGASGTDTQYF
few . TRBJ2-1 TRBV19 TGTGCCAGTAGTCCCTTTTTCCCGGAGGGTGAGCAGTTCTTC CASSPFFPEGEQFF
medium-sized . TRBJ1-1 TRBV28 TGTGCCAGCAGTTTGGTGAGCCAAAACACTGAAGCTTTCTTT CASSLVSQNTEAFF
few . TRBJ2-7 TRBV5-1 TGCGCCAGCAGCTTGGCAGTGAACTACGAGCAGTACTTC CASSLAVNYEQYF
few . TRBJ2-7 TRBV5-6 TGTGCCAGCAGCTTGGACTACGAGCAGTACTTC CASSLDYEQYF
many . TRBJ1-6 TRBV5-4 TGTGCCAGCAGCTTGGCCGCAGTCTCTAATTCACCCCTCCACTTT CASSLAAVSNSPLHF
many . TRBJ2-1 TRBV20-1 TGCAGTGCTAGAGATGTAAGGGAACCGTACAATGAGCAGTTCTTC CSARDVREPYNEQFF
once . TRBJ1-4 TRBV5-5 TGTGCCAGCAGCTTTCAACCTACTTGGGATGAAAAACTGTTTTTT CASSFQPTWDEKLFF
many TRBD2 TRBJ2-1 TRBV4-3 TGCGCCAGCAGCCAAGCGCCCCTAGCGGAGATATACAATGAGCAGTTCTTC CASSQAPLAEIYNEQFF
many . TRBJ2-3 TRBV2 TGTGCCAGCAGTCTCGAGGCCCCAGATACGCAGTATTTT CASSLEAPDTQYF
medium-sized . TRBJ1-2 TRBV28 TGTGCCAGCAGTTTGTACAGGATCTATGGCTACACCTTC CASSLYRIYGYTF
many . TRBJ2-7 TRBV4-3 TGCGCCAGCAGCCAAGTGACCTTTTCCTACGAGCAGTACTTC CASSQVTFSYEQYF
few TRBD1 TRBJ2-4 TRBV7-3 TGTGCCAGCAGCGCCGGGACAGAAAACATTCAGTACTTC CASSAGTENIQYF
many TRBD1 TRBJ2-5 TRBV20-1 TGCAGTGCTTCAGCCGACAGGGAAGAGACCCAGTACTTC CSASADREETQYF
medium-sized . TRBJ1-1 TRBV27 TGTGCCAGCAGTTTATCCGCCATTGGACAGCTTGAAGCTTTCTTT CASSLSAIGQLEAFF
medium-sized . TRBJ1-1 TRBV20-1 TGCAGTGCTAGAGAGGCCTACATGAACACTGAAGCTTTCTTT CSAREAYMNTEAFF
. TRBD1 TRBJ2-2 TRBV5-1 TGCGCCAGCAACCACCGGGACAGGAACACCGGGGAGCTGTTTTTT CASNHRDRNTGELFF
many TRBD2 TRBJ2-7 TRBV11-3 TGTGCCAGCAGCATCGGACTAGCGGGATACTACGAGCAGTACTTC CASSIGLAGYYEQYF
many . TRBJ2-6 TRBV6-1 TGTGCCAGCAGGTCGCCTTCGCGGAGCTCTGGGGCCAACGTCCTGACTTTC CASRSPSRSSGANVLTF
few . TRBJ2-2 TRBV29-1 TGCAGCGTTTTAGACGGCGCGAACACCGGGGAGCTGTTTTTT CSVLDGANTGELFF
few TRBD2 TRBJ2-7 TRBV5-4 TGTGCCAGCAGCTTGGCCGGGGGATTAGCGGGAGGCTCATCCTACGAGCAGTACTTC CASSLAGGLAGGSSYEQYF
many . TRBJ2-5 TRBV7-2 TGTGCCACCCGAAGGGAGTATCAAGAGACCCAGTACTTC CATRREYQETQYF